What follows are 29 T cell receptor beta chains derived from one specimen sequenced in a study of regulatory T cells in long-lasting Graves disease (dated by TCRdb to about 2021). The meaning of the sample's time point label: newly diagnosed GD, antithyroid drugs for less than 3 months. For both TCR sequencing and RNA sequencing, RNA was extracted from PBMCs using TRIzol. Libraries were constructed by multiplex PCR. TCRdb lists the instrument as Illumina HiSeq 4000. TCR beta libraries were built with iRepertoire HTBI primers and Arm-PCR amplification of CDR3 regions. TCRdb took the public reads, trimmed them with fastp at Q25, ran MiXCR for clone calling and kept in-frame beta chains. Here each entry gathers all rows of one CDR3 protein and keeps the most common genes and DNA. This sample lists a few hundred thousand distinct CDR3 sequences; about 19% were detected once. Jointly, the top ten make up 14% of the sample.

The sequencing here drew on peripheral blood mononuclear cells (PBMCs), taken at new diagnosis, from a patient treated with antithyroid drugs. The receptors stem from a female donor with Graves disease.

This clonotype has at least ten counts. The chain couples TRBV29-1 to TRBJ2-1, with 10 bases aligning to TRBD2. After removal of 4 bases from V and 9 bases from J, the junction contained 9 bases not matched to a gene. Germline V lookup: CDR1 SQVTM, CDR2 ANQGSEA. This CDR3 is built from 14 residues. The CDR3 DNA follows: TGCAGCGTTGGCGGACTAGCGGAACTGGGTGAGCAGTTCTTC. Protein: CSVGGLAELGEQFF.

V usage is TRBV7-2 and J usage is TRBJ2-1, with 15 bases matching TRBD2. The CDR3 spans 18 residues. Germline-derived CDR1 and CDR2 are SGHTA and FQGNSA. After removal of 0 bases from V and 9 bases from J, the junction contained 9 bases not matched to a gene. The CDR3 region is CASSLAPGLAGGGSEQFF. The CDR3 DNA follows: TGTGCCAGCAGCTTAGCCCCGGGACTAGCGGGAGGAGGGAGTGAGCAGTTCTTC.

This clonotype was detected only a few times. This chain links TRBV5-1 with TRBJ2-7, with D unresolved. Germline V CDR1 and CDR2: SGHRS, YFSETQ. Trimming took off 1 base at V and 0 bases at J, with 8 bases between the two ends. CDR3 length: 14 residues. For the CDR3, the DNA is TGCGCCAGCAGCTTGAACGGAGCCTCCTACGAGCAGTACTTC. Amino acids: CASSLNGASYEQYF.

The chain is built from TRBV19 and TRBJ2-3; TRBD2 aligns across 8 bases. Germline CDR1 reads LNHDA; CDR2 reads SQIVND (reference sequence). Unmatched junction bases numbered 6, after V lost 3 bases and J lost 4 bases. This CDR3 spans 15 amino acids. CDR3 in DNA: TGTGCCAGTAGTATTCAGCGGGAGTTCCCAGATACGCAGTATTTT. This translates into CASSIQREFPDTQYF. The whole variable domain, filled in from reference TRBV19 and TRBJ2-3, reads DGGITQSPKYLFRKEGQNVTLSCEQNLNHDAMYWYRQDPGQGLRLIYYSQIVNDFQKGDIAEGYSVSREKKESFPLTVTSAQKNPTAFYLCASSIQREFPDTQYFGPGTRLTVL.

This clonotype was observed at least ten times. V usage is TRBV7-2 and J usage is TRBJ2-3; possibly TRBD2 for D (7 bases). Per germline, CDR1 SGHTA and CDR2 FQGNSA. V lost 7 bases and J lost 6, with 14 bases in between. The CDR3 is made up of 13 amino acids. CDR3 nucleotide sequence: TGTGCCAGCACCGAGGGGGGGAAGGATACGCAGTATTTT. This gives the protein CASTEGGKDTQYF.

This clonotype was seen many times. V gene TRBV6-5 combines with J gene TRBJ1-1, with 10 positions matching TRBD1. With 0 bases clipped from V and 8 bases from J, the junction kept 3 bases outside the gene matches. The CDR3 has 14 amino acids. In germline, CDR1 is MNHEY, CDR2 SVGAGI. CDR3 amino acids: CASSYSGTGEEAFF. In DNA, the CDR3 is TGTGCCAGCAGTTACTCCGGGACAGGGGAGGAAGCTTTCTTT.

This clonotype was seen repeatedly, ten times or more. The chain has TRBV28 and TRBJ1-5; 7 bases are a match to TRBD1. There are 13 residues in the CDR3. Germline V CDR1 and CDR2: MDHEN, SYDVKM. V shed 10 bases, J shed 5 bases, and the junction held 8 bases outside the gene matches. CDR3 DNA: TGTGCCACCGCCGACAGGGCCCATCAGCCCCAGCATTTT. It encodes CATADRAHQPQHF.

This clonotype was seen repeatedly, ten times or more. The V gene is TRBV28, the J gene TRBJ2-3; tentatively, D is TRBD2 (7 bases). V lost 3 bases and J lost 2, with 15 bases in between. CDR3 length: 16 residues. Germline values: CDR1 MDHEN, CDR2 SYDVKM. CDR3: CASSFRRGGYTDTQYF. CDR3 nucleotides: TGTGCCAGCAGTTTCCGCAGGGGAGGGTACACAGATACGCAGTATTTT. The full variable domain, its missing parts supplied by reference TRBV28 and TRBJ2-3, is DVKVTQSSRYLVKRTGEKVFLECVQDMDHENMFWYRQDPGLGLRLIYFSYDVKMKEKGDIPEGYSVSREKKERFSLILESASTNQTSMYLCASSFRRGGYTDTQYFGPGTRLTVL.

This clonotype was seen more than once but under ten times. This sequence joins TRBV19 and TRBJ2-1, with D hard to call. Trimming took 3 bases from V and 0 from J, leaving 6 bases between them. Germline V gene lookup returns CDR1 LNHDA and CDR2 SQIVND (reference sequence). CDR3 size: 14 residues. The CDR3 DNA is TGTGCCAGTAGTATGTGGAGCTCCTACAATGAGCAGTTCTTC. Its translation is CASSMWSSYNEQFF.

This clonotype was seen repeatedly, ten times or more. This rearrangement joins TRBV6-1 to TRBJ2-1; D is unclear. In germline, CDR1 is MNHNS, CDR2 SASEGT. V was trimmed by 6 bases and J by 8 bases, leaving 17 bases between them. The CDR3 runs to 14 residues. The CDR3 DNA sequence: TGTGCCAGCAGACTAAACTACGGGTACCATGAGCAGTTCTTC. This encodes CASRLNYGYHEQFF.

This rearrangement joins TRBV27 to TRBJ1-4, with unresolved D. Germline values: CDR1 MNHEY, CDR2 SMNVEV (reference sequence). The CDR3 runs to 15 residues. V was cut by 7 bases and J by 0 bases, with 12 bases left in between. The CDR3 sequence: CASTRRTATNEKLFF. In DNA form, the CDR3 reads TGTGCCAGCACCCGGCGGACTGCAACTAATGAAAAACTGTTTTTT.

This clonotype was picked up many times. The V and J genes are TRBV3-1 and TRBJ2-4, with D perhaps being TRBD1 or TRBD2 (5 bases each). The CDR3 runs 16 residues. V was cut by 0 bases and J by 6 bases, with 15 bases left in between. The germline V gene has CDR1 LGHDT and CDR2 YNNKEL (reference sequence). The CDR3 sequence: CASSQEGRVGVNIQYF. CDR3 in DNA: TGTGCCAGCAGCCAAGAGGGGCGGGTGGGCGTAAACATTCAGTACTTC.

About this clonotype itself: A far larger clone differs by one base, so this is likely a read error. This chain connects TRBV7-9 to TRBJ1-2, with TRBD1 matching over 11 bases. Germline lookup yields CDR1 SEHNR and CDR2 FQNEAQ (reference sequence). The CDR3 spans 15 residues. V was clipped by 6 bases and J by 7 bases; unmatched bases: 10. CDR3 sequence: CASSDSGTGGSGYTF. CDR3 bases: TGTGCCAGCAGTGATTCCGGGACAGGGGGAAGTGGCTACACCTTC. Based on the CDR3 plus reference TRBV7-9 and TRBJ1-2, the full variable domain is DTGVSQNPRHKITKRGQNVTFRCDPISEHNRLYWYRQTLGQGPEFLTYFQNEAQLEKSRLLSDRFSAERPKGSFSTLEIQRTEQGDSAMYLCASSDSGTGGSGYTFGSGTRLTVV.

The table lists this clonotype with many counts. The CDR3, as DNA: TGTGCCTGGGGGAAACTAGGGTCCGGGGAGCTGTTTTTT. Its translation is CAWGKLGSGELFF. This chain connects TRBV30 to TRBJ2-2, with D possibly being TRBD2 (5 bases). Deletions cut 5 bases from V and 6 bases from J, with 13 bases between. The CDR3 is 13 amino acids. Germline lookup yields CDR1 GTSNPN and CDR2 SVGIG (reference sequence).

This clonotype was seen many times. V gene TRBV4-2 combines with J gene TRBJ2-5; unclear D gene. Germline V gene data show CDR1 as LGHNA and CDR2 as YNFKEQ. Deletions cut 1 base from V and 3 bases from J, with 12 bases between. The CDR3 is 15 residues long. Here the CDR3 reads CASSQGFGSEETQYF. The CDR3 nucleotides read TGTGCCAGCAGCCAAGGGTTTGGTAGTGAAGAGACCCAGTACTTC.

This clonotype was seen many times. One junction end disagrees with the germline gene, perhaps due to a read error. This chain connects TRBV5-1 to TRBJ1-4, with D unresolved. The CDR3 length is 12 residues. The germline CDR1 and CDR2 sequences are SGHRS and YFSETQ. The chain's CDR3 is CASSLGNEKLFF. The CDR3 DNA sequence: TGTGCCAGCAGCTTGGGGAATGAAAAACTGTTTTTT.

In this sample, this clonotype turned up once. At one end, the junction sequence differs from germline, possibly due to a read error. The chain employs TRBV5-1 and TRBJ2-2; 7 nucleotides match TRBD2. CDR1 is SGHRS, CDR2 YFSETQ, per germline. This CDR3 region has 14 residues. CDR3 residues: CASSLAGESGELFF. The DNA for the CDR3 is TGTGCCAGCAGCTTGGCGGGAGAATCCGGGGAGCTGTTTTTT.

Of note for this clonotype: A single base separates this from a much larger clone, so it may be a read error. The V gene is TRBV6-5, the J gene TRBJ1-2; possibly TRBD1 for D (6 bases). Germline CDR1 MNHEY, CDR2 SVGAGI. The CDR3 runs to 14 residues. The CDR3 reads CASGYFAQGNGYTF. In DNA form, the CDR3 reads TGTGCCAGCGGTTACTTCGCACAGGGAAATGGCTACACCTTC.

Of note for this clonotype: With a much larger clone just one base away, this may be a read error. The V call is TRBV28, the J call TRBJ1-5; 9 bases are shared with TRBD1. V lost 2 bases and J lost 4; bases outside the gene matches: 9. This CDR3 spans 17 amino acids. The germline V gene encodes CDR1 MDHEN and CDR2 SYDVKM. CDR3 in amino acids: CASSLAGQGWGNQPQHF. The CDR3 DNA sequence: TGTGCCAGCAGTTTAGCGGGACAGGGATGGGGGAATCAGCCCCAGCATTTT.

At least ten counts were recorded for this clonotype. V gene TRBV27 combines with J gene TRBJ2-3; tentatively, D is TRBD1 (6 bases). Trimming pared 5 bases from V and 8 bases from J, leaving 11 bases between. The germline V gene encodes CDR1 MNHEY and CDR2 SMNVEV (reference sequence). The CDR3 totals 12 residues. Written as DNA, the CDR3 is TGTGCCAGCAGTACAGGGATGGCTACGCAGTATTTT. It translates to CASSTGMATQYF.

The chain is built from TRBV12-3 or TRBV12-4 and TRBJ2-3, with 8 positions matching TRBD2. V lost 5 bases to trimming and J lost 1 base; unmatched junction nucleotides: 20. This CDR3 has 20 residues. CDR3 bases: TGTGCCAGCAGTCCATCCGGGGGACTAGGCGGGCGGGAGGGCACAGATACGCAGTATTTT. Protein sequence: CASSPSGGLGGREGTDTQYF.

The table lists this clonotype with many counts. V is TRBV7-6 and J is TRBJ2-3; a weak D match, TRBD1 (5 bases). V was clipped by 1 base and J by 1 base, with 9 bases between them. Germline CDR1 SGHVS, CDR2 FNYEAQ. The CDR3 is 15 amino acids. DNA of the CDR3: TGTGCCAGCAGCTTAGAGGTCAGGGGCACAGATACGCAGTATTTT. Protein: CASSLEVRGTDTQYF.

There are many counts of this clonotype. The gene calls are TRBV7-3 and TRBJ1-2, with TRBD1 matching 11 bases. CDR1 is SGHTA and CDR2 is FQGTGA in the germline V gene. The CDR3 totals 14 residues. V was pared by 3 bases and J by 3 bases, with 0 bases of the junction left unmatched. The CDR3 bases are TGTGCCAGCAGCTTGGGACAGGGGGACTATGGCTACACCTTC. This encodes CASSLGQGDYGYTF.

There are many counts of this clonotype. The V gene is TRBV5-5, the J gene TRBJ1-1; D is unclear. V lost 3 bases and J lost 0, with 12 bases in between. The germline gives CDR1 SGHKS, CDR2 YYEKEE (reference sequence). The CDR3 is made up of 15 amino acids. Here the CDR3 reads CASSYRPSVNTEAFF. The CDR3, as DNA: TGTGCCAGCAGCTACCGGCCGTCTGTGAACACTGAAGCTTTCTTT.

Judged by abundance, this clonotype is large. The chain combines TRBV15 with TRBJ2-3; tentative D call: TRBD1 (7 bases). Looked up from germline, CDR1 is LNHNV and CDR2 is YYDKDF (reference sequence). CDR3 length: 15 residues. V dropped 4 bases and J dropped 4 bases, with 15 bases sitting between them. The CDR3 sequence is CATSTGGSEADTQYF. The CDR3 nucleotides are TGTGCCACCAGCACAGGGGGGTCCGAAGCAGATACGCAGTATTTT.

This clonotype was counted many times. The rearrangement links TRBV11-2 to TRBJ2-7; D is perhaps TRBD1 (5 bases). The CDR3 runs 13 residues. V dropped 4 bases and J dropped 3 bases, with 10 bases sitting between them. Germline CDR1 and CDR2: SGHAT and FQNNGV. This CDR3 reads CASSSRAGYEQYF. CDR3 sequence (DNA): TGTGCCAGCAGCTCCAGGGCCGGCTACGAGCAGTACTTC.

The sample holds a few counts of this clonotype. As DNA, the CDR3 is TGTGCCAGCAGTGGGGCTCGGACCGGGGAGCTGTTTTTT. Translating gives CASSGARTGELFF. This chain connects TRBV12-3 or TRBV12-4 to TRBJ2-2; D might be TRBD1 (5 bases). The V gene lost 5 bases and the J gene lost 5 bases, with 9 bases spanning the gap. CDR3 length equals 13 residues.

This clonotype was detected many times. The chain is built from TRBV15 and TRBJ2-5, with 7 bases lining up with TRBD2. J lost 1 base, V lost 3 bases, and 2 bases had no gene match. This CDR3 has 14 amino acids. Germline V gene sequence: CDR1 LNHNV, CDR2 YYDKDF (reference sequence). CDR3 amino acids: CATSSPSGQETQYF. CDR3 in DNA: TGTGCCACCAGCAGCCCTAGCGGCCAAGAGACCCAGTACTTC.

This clonotype was counted a single time. The V gene is TRBV24-1, the J gene TRBJ2-1; no definite D call. Germline CDR1 KGHDR, CDR2 SFDVKD. V was trimmed by 4 bases and J by 4 bases, leaving 10 bases between them. The CDR3 runs 14 residues. The DNA of the CDR3 is TGTGCCACCAGTGAAGACGGCACGTACAATGAGCAGTTCTTC. It is translated as CATSEDGTYNEQFF.